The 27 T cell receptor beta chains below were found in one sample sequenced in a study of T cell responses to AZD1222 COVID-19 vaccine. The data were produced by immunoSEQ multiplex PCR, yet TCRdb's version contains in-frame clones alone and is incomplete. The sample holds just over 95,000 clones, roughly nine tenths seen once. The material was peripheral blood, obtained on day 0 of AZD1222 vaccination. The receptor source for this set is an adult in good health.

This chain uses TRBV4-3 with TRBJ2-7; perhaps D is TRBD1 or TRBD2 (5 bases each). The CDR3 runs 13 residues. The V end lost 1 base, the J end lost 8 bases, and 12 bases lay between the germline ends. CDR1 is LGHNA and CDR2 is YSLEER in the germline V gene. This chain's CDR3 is CASSQVDGDQQYF. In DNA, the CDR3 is TGCGCCAGCAGCCAAGTTGACGGGGACCAGCAGTACTTC.

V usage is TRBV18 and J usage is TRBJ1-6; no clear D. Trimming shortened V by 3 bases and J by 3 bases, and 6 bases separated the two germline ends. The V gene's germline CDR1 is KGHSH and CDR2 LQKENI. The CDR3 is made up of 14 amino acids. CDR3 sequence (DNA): TGTGCCAGCTCACCCGGGGTCTATAATTCACCCCTCCACTTT. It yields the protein CASSPGVYNSPLHF.

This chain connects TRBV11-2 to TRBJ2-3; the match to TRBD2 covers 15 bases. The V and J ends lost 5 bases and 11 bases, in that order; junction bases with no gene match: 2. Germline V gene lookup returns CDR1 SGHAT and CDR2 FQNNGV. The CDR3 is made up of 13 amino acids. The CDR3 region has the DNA TGTGCCAGCAGCCCGGGACTAGCGGGGGGGCAGTATTTT. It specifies CASSPGLAGGQYF.

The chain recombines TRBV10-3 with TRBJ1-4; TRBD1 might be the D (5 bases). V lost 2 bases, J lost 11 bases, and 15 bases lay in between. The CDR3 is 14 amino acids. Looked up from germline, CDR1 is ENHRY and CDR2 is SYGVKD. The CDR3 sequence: CAISEKVGPTKLFF. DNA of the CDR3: TGTGCCATCAGTGAGAAAGTGGGGCCCACGAAACTGTTTTTT.

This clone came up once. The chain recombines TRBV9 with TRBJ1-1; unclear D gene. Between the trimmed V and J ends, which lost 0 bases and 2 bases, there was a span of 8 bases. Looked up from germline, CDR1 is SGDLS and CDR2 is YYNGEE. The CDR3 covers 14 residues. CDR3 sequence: CASSVVPENTEAFF. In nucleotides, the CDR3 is TGTGCCAGCAGCGTAGTCCCGGAAAACACTGAAGCTTTCTTT.

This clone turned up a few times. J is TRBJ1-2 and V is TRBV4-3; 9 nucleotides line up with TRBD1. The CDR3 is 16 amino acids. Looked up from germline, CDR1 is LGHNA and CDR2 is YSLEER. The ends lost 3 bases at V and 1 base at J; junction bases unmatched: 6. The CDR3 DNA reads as TGCGCCAGCAGCCAGATGGACAGGGGCGGTAACTATGGCTACACCTTC. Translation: CASSQMDRGGNYGYTF.

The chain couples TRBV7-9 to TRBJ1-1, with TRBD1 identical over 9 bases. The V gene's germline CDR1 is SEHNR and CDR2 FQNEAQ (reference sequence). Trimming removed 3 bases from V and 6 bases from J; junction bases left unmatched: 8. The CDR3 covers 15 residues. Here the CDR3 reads CASSFGQGKGAEAFF. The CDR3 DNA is TGTGCCAGCAGCTTCGGACAGGGGAAGGGCGCTGAAGCTTTCTTT. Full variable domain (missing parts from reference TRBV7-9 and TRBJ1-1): DTGVSQNPRHKITKRGQNVTFRCDPISEHNRLYWYRQTLGQGPEFLTYFQNEAQLEKSRLLSDRFSAERPKGSFSTLEIQRTEQGDSAMYLCASSFGQGKGAEAFFGQGTRLTVV.

DNA of the CDR3: TGCGCCAGCAGCTTCAATACCGGGGCCGAACAGCCCCAGCATTTT. Residues: CASSFNTGAEQPQHF. The rearrangement uses TRBV5-1 and TRBJ1-5; a weak D match, TRBD1 (5 bases). Trimming pared 2 bases from V and 7 bases from J, leaving 16 bases between. Germline CDR1 and CDR2: SGHRS and YFSETQ. This CDR3 has 15 amino acids.

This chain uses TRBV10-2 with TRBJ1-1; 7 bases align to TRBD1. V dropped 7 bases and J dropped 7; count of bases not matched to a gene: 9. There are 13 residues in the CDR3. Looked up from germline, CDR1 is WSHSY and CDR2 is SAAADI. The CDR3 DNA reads TGCGCCAGCACCCCGCCGGGACAGAGTGAAGCTTTCTTT. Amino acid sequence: CASTPPGQSEAFF.

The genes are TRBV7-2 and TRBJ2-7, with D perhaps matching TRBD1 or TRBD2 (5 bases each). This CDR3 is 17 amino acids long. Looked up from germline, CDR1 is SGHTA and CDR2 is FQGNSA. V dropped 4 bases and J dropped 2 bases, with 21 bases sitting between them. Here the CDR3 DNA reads TGTGCCAGCAGCTACCGATTTTCCGGGACGGTACCCTACGAGCAGTACTTC. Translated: CASSYRFSGTVPYEQYF.

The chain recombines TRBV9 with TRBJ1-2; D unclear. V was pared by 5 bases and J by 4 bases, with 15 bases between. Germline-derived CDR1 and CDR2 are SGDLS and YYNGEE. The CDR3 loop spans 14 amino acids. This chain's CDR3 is CASRSIGRRYGYTF. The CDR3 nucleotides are TGTGCCAGCAGGTCAATTGGACGGCGCTATGGCTACACCTTC.

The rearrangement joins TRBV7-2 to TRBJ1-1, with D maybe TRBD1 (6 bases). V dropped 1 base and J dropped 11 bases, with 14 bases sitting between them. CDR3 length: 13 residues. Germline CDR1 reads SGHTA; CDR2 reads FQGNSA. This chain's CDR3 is CASSLEGGLWAFF. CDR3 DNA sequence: TGTGCCAGCAGCTTAGAAGGGGGGTTGTGGGCTTTCTTT.

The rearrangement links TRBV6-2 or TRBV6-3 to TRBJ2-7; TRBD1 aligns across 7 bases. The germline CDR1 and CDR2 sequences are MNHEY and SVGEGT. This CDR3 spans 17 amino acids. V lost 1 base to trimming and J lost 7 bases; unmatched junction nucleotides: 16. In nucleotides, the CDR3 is TGTGCCAGCAGTTACTGGGCCAGAGACAGGGTGATCTGGGAGCAGTACTTC. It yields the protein CASSYWARDRVIWEQYF.

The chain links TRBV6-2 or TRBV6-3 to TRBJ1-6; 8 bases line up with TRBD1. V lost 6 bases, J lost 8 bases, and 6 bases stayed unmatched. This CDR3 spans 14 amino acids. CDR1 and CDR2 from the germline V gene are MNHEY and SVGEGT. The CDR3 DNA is TGTGCCAGCAGCTCCAACAGGGGGTATTCACCCCTCCACTTT. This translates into CASSSNRGYSPLHF.

CDR3 protein: CASSQDIWTDTQYF. As DNA, the CDR3 is TGTGCCAGCAGCCAAGATATATGGACAGATACGCAGTATTTT. This chain uses TRBV3-1 (or the pseudogene TRBV3-2) with TRBJ2-3; D not resolved. From germline, CDR1 is LGHDT and CDR2 YNNKEL (reference sequence). The CDR3 is 14 amino acids. The V and J ends lost 0 bases and 3 bases respectively, with 7 bases between them.

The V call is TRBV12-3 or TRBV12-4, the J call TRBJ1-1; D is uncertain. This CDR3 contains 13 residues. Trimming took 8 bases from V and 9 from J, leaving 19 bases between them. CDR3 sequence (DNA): TGTGCCAGCCTTCAGCCCCCGGACTTGAAAGCTTTCTTT. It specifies CASLQPPDLKAFF.

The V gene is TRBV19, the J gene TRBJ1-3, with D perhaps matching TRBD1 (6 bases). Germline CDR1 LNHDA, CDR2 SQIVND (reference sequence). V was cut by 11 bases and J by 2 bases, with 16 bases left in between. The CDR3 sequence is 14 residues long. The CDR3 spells CACRTGMTGNTIYF. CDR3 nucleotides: TGTGCCTGCCGCACAGGGATGACTGGAAACACCATATATTTT.

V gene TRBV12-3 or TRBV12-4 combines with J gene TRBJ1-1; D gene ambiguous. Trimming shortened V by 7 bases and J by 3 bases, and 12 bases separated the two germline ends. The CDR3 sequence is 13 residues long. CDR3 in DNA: TGTGCCAGCACCCACCCCGGGGACACTGAAGCTTTCTTT. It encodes CASTHPGDTEAFF.

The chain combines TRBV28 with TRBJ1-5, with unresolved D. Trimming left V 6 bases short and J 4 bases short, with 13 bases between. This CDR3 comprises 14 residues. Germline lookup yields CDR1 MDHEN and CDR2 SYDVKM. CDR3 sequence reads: CASRRPGLNQPQHF. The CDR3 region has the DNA TGTGCCAGCAGACGACCGGGCCTGAATCAGCCCCAGCATTTT.

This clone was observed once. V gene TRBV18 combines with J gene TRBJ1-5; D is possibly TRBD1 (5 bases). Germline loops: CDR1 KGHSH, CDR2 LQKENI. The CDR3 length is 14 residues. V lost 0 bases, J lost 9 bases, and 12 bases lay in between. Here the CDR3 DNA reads TGTGCCAGCTCACCACCGACAGTCTCCTCGCCCCAGCATTTT. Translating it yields CASSPPTVSSPQHF.

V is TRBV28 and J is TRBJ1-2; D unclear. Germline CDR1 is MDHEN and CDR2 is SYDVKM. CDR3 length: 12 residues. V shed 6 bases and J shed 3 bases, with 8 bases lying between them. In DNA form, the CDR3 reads TGTGCCAGCAGCCCTGGCGACTATGGCTACACCTTC. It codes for CASSPGDYGYTF.

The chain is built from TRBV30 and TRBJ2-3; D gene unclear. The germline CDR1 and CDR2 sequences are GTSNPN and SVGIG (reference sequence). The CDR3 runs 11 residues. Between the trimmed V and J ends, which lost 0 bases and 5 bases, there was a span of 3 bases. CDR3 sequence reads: CAWSVLDTQYF. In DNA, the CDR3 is TGTGCCTGGAGTGTACTAGATACGCAGTATTTT.

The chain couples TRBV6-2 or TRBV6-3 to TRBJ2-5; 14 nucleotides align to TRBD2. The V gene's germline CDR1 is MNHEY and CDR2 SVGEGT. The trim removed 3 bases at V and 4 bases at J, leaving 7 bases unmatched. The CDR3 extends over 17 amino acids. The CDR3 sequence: CASSYGLGTSGGETQYF. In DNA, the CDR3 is TGTGCCAGCAGTTATGGGCTTGGGACTAGCGGGGGAGAGACCCAGTACTTC.

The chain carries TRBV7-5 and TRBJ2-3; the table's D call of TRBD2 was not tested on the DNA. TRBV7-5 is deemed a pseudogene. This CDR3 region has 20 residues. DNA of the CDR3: TGTGCCAGAAGCCCACATCGTCCCGGGGGAATTGGGGCAAACACAGATACGCAGTATTTT. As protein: CARSPHRPGGIGANTDTQYF.

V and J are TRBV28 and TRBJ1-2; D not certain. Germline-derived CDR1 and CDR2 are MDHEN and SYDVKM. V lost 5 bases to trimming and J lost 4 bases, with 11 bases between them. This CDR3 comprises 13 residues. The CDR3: CASSSPASYGYTF. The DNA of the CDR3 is TGTGCCAGCAGTAGCCCGGCCAGCTATGGCTACACCTTC.

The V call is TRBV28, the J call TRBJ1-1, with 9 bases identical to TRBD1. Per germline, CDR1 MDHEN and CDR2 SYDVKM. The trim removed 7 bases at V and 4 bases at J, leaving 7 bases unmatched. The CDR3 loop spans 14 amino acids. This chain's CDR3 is CASKGGQGGTEAFF. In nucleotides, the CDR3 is TGTGCCAGCAAGGGGGGACAGGGTGGCACTGAAGCTTTCTTT.

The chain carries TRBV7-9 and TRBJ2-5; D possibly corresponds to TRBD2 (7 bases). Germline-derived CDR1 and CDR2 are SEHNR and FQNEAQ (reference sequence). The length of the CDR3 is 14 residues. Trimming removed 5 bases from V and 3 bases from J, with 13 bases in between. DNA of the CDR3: TGTGCCAGCAGCCGTCTAGGGGGGGAAGAGACCCAGTACTTC. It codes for CASSRLGGEETQYF. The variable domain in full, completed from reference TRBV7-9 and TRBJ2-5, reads DTGVSQNPRHKITKRGQNVTFRCDPISEHNRLYWYRQTLGQGPEFLTYFQNEAQLEKSRLLSDRFSAERPKGSFSTLEIQRTEQGDSAMYLCASSRLGGEETQYFGPGTRLLVL.